This record looks at one TCR beta chain sequence and its context. The data originate from a study of CD8+ T cells in alopecia areata. Study overall: Treated patients received oral tofacitinib, 5 to 10 mg twice daily. Once tofacitinib had been taken for 6 to 18 months, 6 months off drug followed.

Germline values: CDR1 SQVTM, CDR2 ANQGSEA. The ends lost 3 bases at V and 4 bases at J; junction bases unmatched: 5. CDR3 size: 15 residues. As the sequencing template, cDNA was produced by extracting RNA and reverse transcribing it. The data were produced by immunoSEQ multiplex PCR, yet TCRdb's version contains in-frame clones alone and is incomplete. This sample yields 200,000 to 250,000 clones, of which around 62% are seen a single time; around 0.44% belongs to the top ten. Punch biopsies of lesional scalp, plus peripheral blood, were taken from alopecia areata patients. CD4+ and CD8+ T cells were sorted from PBMCs.

This sequence originates from a human donor with alopecia areata. This chain links TRBV29-1 with TRBJ2-1; TRBD2 agrees at 11 bases. This specimen was CD4+ T cells sorted from blood, taken at week 0. The CDR3 coding sequence is TGCAGCGTTGAGCCGGGACTAGCGGTTTACAATGAGCAGTTCTTC. Protein: CSVEPGLAVYNEQFF.